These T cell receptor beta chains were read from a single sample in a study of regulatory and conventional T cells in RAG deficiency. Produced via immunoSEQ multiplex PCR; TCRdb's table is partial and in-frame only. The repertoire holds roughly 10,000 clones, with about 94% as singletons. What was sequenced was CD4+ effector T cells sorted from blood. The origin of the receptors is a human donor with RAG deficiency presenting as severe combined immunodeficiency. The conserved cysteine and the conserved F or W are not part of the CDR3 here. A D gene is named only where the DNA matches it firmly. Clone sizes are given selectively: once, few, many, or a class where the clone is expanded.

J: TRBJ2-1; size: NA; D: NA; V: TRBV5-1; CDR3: ASSGVPGQHNEQF
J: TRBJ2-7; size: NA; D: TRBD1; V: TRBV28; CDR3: ASSLWDRGREQY
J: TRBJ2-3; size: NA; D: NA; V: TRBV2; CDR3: ASSRTPDTQY
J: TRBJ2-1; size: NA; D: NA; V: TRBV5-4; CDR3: ASSMLFGIGTNEQF
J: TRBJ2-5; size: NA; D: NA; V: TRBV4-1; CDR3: ASSPHTTRETQY
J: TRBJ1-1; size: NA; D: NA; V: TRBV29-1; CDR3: SAQPRVTEAF
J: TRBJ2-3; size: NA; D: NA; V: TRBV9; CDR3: ASSVDQGQDTQY
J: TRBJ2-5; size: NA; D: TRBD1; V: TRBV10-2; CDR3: ASRRQGIETQY
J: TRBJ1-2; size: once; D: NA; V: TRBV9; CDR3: ASSADSNYGYT
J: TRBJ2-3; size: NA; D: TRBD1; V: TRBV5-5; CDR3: ASSGQGITDTQY
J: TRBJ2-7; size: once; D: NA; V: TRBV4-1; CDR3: ASSQDRGRYEQY
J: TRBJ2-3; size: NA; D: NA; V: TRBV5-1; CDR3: ASSSTDTQY